Here is one T cell receptor (beta chain) with its context. What it binds is not known. This sample is drawn from a study of T cell responses to AZD1222 COVID-19 vaccine. Findings and caveats of the study: Females made up more of the donors, who were largely white British, and clonal diversity may have come out too low. At baseline, just 6 or 7 AZD1222 recipients tested seropositive.

Measured with immunoSEQ multiplex PCR; TCRdb has only the in-frame clones, and not every one. The sample gives about 180,000 clones, 70% to 90% of which show up once; more than 7% is in the top ten. Trimming took off 4 bases at V and 9 bases at J, with 11 bases between the two ends. The CDR3 loop spans 13 amino acids. From germline, CDR1 is KGHDR and CDR2 SFDVKD. V gene TRBV24-1 combines with J gene TRBJ2-2, with D maybe TRBD1 (6 bases). Sequenced material: peripheral blood, taken on day 0 of AZD1222 vaccination. The clonotype originates from an adult in good health. CDR3 region: CATSDHRARELFF. DNA for the CDR3: TGTGCCACCAGTGACCACAGGGCCCGGGAGCTGTTTTTT.